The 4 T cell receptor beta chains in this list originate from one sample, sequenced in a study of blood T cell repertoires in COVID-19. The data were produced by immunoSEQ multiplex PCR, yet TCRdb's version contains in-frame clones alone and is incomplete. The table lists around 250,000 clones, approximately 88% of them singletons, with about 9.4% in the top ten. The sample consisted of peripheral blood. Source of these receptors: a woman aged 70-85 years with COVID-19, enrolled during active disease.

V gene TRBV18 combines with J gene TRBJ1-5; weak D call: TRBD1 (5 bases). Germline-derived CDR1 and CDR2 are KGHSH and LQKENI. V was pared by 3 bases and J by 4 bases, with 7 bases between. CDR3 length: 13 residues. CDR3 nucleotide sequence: TGTGCCAGCTCACCCAACAGGAATCAGCCCCAGCATTTT. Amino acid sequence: CASSPNRNQPQHF.

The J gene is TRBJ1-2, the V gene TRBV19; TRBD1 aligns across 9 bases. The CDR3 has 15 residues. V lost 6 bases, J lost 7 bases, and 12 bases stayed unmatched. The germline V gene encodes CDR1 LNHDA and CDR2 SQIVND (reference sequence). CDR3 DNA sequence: TGTGCCAGTAGCTCCCAAACAGGGGGCGTATTTGGCTACACCTTC. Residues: CASSSQTGGVFGYTF.

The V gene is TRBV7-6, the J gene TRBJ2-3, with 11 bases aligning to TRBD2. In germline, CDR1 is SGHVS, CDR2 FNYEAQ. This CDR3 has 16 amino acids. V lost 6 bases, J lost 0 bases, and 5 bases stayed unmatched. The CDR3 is CASRAGTSGSTDTQYF. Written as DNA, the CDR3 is TGTGCCAGCAGGGCCGGGACTAGCGGTAGCACAGATACGCAGTATTTT.

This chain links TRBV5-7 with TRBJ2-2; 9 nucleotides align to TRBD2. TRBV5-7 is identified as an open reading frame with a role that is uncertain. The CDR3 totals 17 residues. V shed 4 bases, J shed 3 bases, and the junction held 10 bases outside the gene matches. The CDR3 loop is CASSPGLKREDTGELFF. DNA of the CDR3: TGTGCCAGCAGCCCCGGTTTGAAGCGGGAGGACACCGGGGAGCTGTTTTTT.